This TCR beta chain was documented in a study of T cell repertoires in cytomegalovirus infection. Turning to the study itself: Well-studied HLA-B-restricted CMV epitopes were used in the study alongside recently identified HLA-C-restricted ones. The study's findings and limits: Clonotypes of TCR beta that were HLA-C-restricted and CMV-specific dominated the ex vivo response.

TCRdb processed the reads anew with MiXCR; each CDR3 protein has one entry. There are some 920,000 distinct CDR3 sequences in the sample; 31% occur only once, and under 15% lies in the top ten. The V end lost 4 bases, the J end lost 5 bases, and 14 bases lay between the germline ends. Germline loops: CDR1 SGHAT, CDR2 FQNNGV. The CDR3 runs to 14 residues. The table lists this clonotype with a few counts. Its specificity is not known. This receptor was taken from a human donor in good health (CMV status not recorded). Some clones in this sample may be carry-over from other donors' samples. The V and J genes are TRBV11-2 and TRBJ2-5; D is uncertain. The sequenced sample was cultured CD8+ T cells from PBMCs, obtained from culture after CMV antigen stimulation. This chain's CDR3 is CASSSWGLAETQYF. The CDR3 bases are TGTGCCAGCAGCTCTTGGGGATTGGCCGAGACCCAGTACTTC.